The clone carrying this T cell receptor beta chain was seen many times. This record comes from a study of T cells after yellow fever vaccination. Study summary: The authors prepared low-cell-number fractions using SMART-Seq v4 Ultra Low Input.

The CDR3 is 12 residues long. Germline CDR1 and CDR2: SEHNR and FQNEAQ (reference sequence). V lost 6 bases and J 7 bases, leaving 11 bases between the germline ends. TCR cDNA, made by 5'RACE template switching, carried an added universal primer site and UMIs. TCRdb ran MiXCR on the 5' RACE reads and lists one entry per CDR3 protein. Found here are 100,000 to 150,000 distinct CDR3 sequences, under 8.5% of them singletons; the top ten hold roughly 2.6%. The source of this sequence is a man aged 18 to 29 who received the YFV17D yellow fever vaccine. The specimen was CD4+ T cells sorted from PBMCs, collected 10 to 11 days after the first yellow fever vaccination. This rearrangement joins TRBV7-9 to TRBJ2-3, with D unresolved. The CDR3 sequence: CASSPGPNTQYF. The CDR3 DNA is TGTGCCAGCAGTCCCGGACCAAATACGCAGTATTTT.